Below, one TCR beta chain is given with its context. This clonotype was detected only a few times. Its antigen specificity is not known. Qualities for individual bases were not recorded, and no much larger clone is one base off. This record comes from a study of glioma-infiltrating T cells (dated by TCRdb to 2016 to 2017). For the study in its entirety: Sequencing of TCR alpha- and beta-chain repertoires was performed on glioma tissue, on non-neoplastic brain tissue, and on matched peripheral blood mononuclear cells. To measure how far tissue and blood T-cell populations diverged, each tissue-infiltrating repertoire was compared against the peripheral blood repertoire of the same patient. Three low-grade glioma patients, about 8 primary glioblastoma patients and three non-glioma patients contributing non-neoplastic brain tissue were included in the paired cohort.

TCR alpha and beta CDR3 regions were amplified with the iRepertoire nested amplicon-rescue multiplex PCR (arm-PCR) platform from RNA. The input for one-step reverse transcription and amplification was 100-400 ng of tissue mRNA or PBMC total RNA. After bead purification, a secondary multiplex PCR added Illumina adapters, and libraries were gel-purified between 200 and 400 bp. Libraries carried internal 6-nucleotide barcodes used for demultiplexing. Libraries were sequenced on an Illumina MiSeq with 2x220 or 2x250 nucleotide paired-end reads. The authors processed their data as follows. Paired reads were merged using FLASH 1.2.11 and were aligned to the GRCh37 human genome using BWA-MEM, after which TRA and TRB reads were extracted. An IMGT-derived reference of cassette sequences and CDR3 motifs, with pseudogenes included, was used for V and J assignment. Reads were translated in three frames, and productive CDR3s were defined as those with a C...FGXG motif and no stop codons. Unique combinations of V-J cassette pair and CDR3 amino acid sequence were defined as clonotypes. Reads were filtered by Hamming distance, with the threshold set by the sequence error rate of each sample in mapped regions. TCRdb reran the public reads through fastp at Q25 and MiXCR, keeping productive beta chains. Merged by CDR3 protein, the rows form single entries marked with the most common genes and DNA. Here the V and J calls rest on TCRdb's processing, not on the authors' analysis. The sample table shows fewer than 200,000 distinct CDR3 sequences, and about 31% are seen once. The ten top clones hold 20% to 25% of the sample.

On the study overall, not on this receptor specifically: VJ-independent divergence between tissue and blood was found to be below expectation in non-neoplastic patients but above expectation in all gliomas, particularly low-grade gliomas. Group comparisons were based on small numbers of patients: three non-neoplastic, three low-grade glioma and roughly eight glioblastoma patients. Tissue and blood shared very few CDR3 sequences, a result attributed to high CDR3 diversity and limited sampling.

Cut back by 3 bases and 1 base, the V and J ends lie 12 bases apart. The CDR3, cysteine through phenylalanine, is 15 amino acids long. The read is trimmed to its CDR3 DNA, 45 bases read in frame from base 1. The germline V gene (reference sequence) specifies LGHDT as CDR1 and YNNKEL as CDR2. Recombination joined TRBV3-1 with TRBJ2-5; the D region possibly corresponds to TRBD2 (6 bases align). The sequenced sample was glioma tissue, nonneoplastic brain tissue, or PBMCs (not recorded which). The TCR originated in a human donor with low-grade glioma or glioblastoma, undergoing nonglioma brain surgery, or in good health (not recorded which). The CDR3 loop reads CASSQGGTSQETQYF. The nucleotide sequence is given as TGTGCCAGCAGCCAGGGCGGGACCAGCCAAGAGACCCAGTACTTC.